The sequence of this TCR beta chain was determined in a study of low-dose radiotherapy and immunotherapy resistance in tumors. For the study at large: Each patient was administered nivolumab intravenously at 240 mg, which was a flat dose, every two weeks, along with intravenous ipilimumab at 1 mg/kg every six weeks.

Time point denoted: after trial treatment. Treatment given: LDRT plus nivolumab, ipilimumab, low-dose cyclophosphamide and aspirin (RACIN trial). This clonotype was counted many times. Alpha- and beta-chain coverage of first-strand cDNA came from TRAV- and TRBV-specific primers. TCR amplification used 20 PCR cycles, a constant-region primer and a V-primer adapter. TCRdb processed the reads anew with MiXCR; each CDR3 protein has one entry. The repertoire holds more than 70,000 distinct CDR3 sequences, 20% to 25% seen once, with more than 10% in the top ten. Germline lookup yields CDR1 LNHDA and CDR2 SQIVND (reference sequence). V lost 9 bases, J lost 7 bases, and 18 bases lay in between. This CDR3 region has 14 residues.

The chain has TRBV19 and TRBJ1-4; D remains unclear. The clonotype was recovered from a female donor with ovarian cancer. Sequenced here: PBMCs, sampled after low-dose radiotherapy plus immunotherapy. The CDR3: CASWDPGEGEKLFF. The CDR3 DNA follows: TGTGCCAGCTGGGATCCCGGGGAGGGTGAAAAACTGTTTTTT.